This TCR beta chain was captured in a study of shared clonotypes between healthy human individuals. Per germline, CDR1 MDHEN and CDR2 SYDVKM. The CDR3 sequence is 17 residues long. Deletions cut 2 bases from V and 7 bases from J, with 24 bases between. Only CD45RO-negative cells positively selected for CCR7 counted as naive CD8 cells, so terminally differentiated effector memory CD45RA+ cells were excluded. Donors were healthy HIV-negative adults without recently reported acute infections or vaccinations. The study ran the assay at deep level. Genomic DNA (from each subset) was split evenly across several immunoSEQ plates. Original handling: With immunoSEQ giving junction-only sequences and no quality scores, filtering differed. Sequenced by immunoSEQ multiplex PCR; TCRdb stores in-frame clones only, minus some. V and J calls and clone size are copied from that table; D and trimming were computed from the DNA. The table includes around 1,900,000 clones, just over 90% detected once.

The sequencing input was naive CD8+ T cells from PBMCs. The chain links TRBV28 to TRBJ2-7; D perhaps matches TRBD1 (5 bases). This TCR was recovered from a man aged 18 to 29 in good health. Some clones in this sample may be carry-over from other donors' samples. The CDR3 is CASSLLSFGRAYVEQYF. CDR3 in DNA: TGTGCCAGCAGTTTACTTAGTTTTGGCAGGGCCTACGTGGAGCAGTACTTC.